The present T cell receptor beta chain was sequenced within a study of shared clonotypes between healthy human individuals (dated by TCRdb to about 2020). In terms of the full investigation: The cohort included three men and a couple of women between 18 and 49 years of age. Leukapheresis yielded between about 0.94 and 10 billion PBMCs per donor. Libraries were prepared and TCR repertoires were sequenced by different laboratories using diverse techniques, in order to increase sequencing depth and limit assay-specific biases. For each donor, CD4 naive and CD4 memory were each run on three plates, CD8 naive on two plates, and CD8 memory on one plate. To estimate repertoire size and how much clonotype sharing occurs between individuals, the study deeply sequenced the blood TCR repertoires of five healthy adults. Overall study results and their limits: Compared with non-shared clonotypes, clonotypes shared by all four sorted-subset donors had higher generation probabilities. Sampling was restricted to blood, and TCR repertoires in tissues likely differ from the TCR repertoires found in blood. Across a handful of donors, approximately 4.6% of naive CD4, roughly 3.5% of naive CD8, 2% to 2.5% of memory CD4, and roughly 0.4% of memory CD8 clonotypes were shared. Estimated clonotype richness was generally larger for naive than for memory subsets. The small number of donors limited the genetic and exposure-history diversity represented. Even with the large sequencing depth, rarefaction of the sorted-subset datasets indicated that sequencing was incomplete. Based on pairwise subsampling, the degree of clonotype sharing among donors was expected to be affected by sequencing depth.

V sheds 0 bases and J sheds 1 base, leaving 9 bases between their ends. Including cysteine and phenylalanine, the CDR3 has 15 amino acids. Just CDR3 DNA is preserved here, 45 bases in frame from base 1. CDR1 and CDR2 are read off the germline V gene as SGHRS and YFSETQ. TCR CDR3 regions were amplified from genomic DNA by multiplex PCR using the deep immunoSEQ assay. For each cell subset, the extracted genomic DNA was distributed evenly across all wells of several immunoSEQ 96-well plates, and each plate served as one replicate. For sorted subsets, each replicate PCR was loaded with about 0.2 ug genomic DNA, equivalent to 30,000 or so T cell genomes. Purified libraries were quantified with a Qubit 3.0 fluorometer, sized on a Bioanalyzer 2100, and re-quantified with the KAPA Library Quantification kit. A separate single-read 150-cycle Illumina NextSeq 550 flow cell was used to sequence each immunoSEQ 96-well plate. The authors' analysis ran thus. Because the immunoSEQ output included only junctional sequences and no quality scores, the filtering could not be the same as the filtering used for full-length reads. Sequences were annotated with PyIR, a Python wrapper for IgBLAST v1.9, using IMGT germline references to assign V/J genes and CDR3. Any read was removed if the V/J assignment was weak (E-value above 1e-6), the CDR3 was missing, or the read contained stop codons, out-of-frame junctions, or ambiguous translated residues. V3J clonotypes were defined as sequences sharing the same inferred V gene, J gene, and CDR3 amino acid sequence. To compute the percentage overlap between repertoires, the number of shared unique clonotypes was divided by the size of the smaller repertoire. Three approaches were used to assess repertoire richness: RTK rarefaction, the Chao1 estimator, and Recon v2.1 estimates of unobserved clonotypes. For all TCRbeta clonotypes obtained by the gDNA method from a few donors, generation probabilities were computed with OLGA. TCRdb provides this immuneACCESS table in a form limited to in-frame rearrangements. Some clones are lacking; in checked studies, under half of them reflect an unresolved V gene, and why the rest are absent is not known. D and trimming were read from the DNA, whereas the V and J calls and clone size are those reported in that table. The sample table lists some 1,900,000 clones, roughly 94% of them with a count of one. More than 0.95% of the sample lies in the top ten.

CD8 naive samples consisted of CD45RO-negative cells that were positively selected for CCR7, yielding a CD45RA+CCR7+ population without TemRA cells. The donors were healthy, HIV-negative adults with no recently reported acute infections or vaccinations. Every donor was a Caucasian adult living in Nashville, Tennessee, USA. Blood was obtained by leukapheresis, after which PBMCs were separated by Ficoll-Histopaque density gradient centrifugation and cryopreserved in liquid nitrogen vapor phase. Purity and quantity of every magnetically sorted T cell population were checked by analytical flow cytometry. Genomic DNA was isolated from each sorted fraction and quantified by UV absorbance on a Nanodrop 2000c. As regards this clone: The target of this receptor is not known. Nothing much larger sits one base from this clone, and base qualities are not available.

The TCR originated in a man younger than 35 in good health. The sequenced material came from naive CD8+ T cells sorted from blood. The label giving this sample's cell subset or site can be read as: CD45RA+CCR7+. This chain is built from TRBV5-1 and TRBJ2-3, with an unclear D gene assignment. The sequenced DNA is TGCGCCAGCAGCTTGGTGATAGTTGGCACAGATACGCAGTATTTT. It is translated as CASSLVIVGTDTQYF.